These T cell receptor beta chains were read from a single sample in a study of T cells after yellow fever vaccination. TCRdb re-called the 5' RACE reads through MiXCR, storing one row per CDR3 protein. Seen here are 150,000 to 200,000 distinct CDR3 sequences, approximately 6.2% observed once, and the top ten hold just under 3%. The sequences come from CD4+ T cells sorted from PBMCs, collected on the day of the first yellow fever vaccination. The receptors derive from a man in his late teens or twenties who received the YFV17D yellow fever vaccine. The CDR3 runs from the conserved cysteine through the conserved F or W. The D gene is left open where the match is weak. Size is stated for part of the rows, as once, few or many counts, or as a class when the clone is expanded.

V gene,J gene,D gene,clone size,CDR3 length,CDR3 protein,CDR3 DNA
TRBV24-1,TRBJ2-3,.,few,14,CATSPRAGTDTQYF,TGTGCCACCTCCCCGAGGGCGGGCACAGATACGCAGTATTTT
TRBV7-2,TRBJ2-3,TRBD1,many,15,CASSTAGGGTDTQYF,TGTGCCAGCAGCACCGCAGGGGGCGGCACAGATACGCAGTATTTT
TRBV5-4,TRBJ2-5,TRBD2,.,15,CASSLASGTQETQYF,TGTGCCAGCAGCTTGGCTAGCGGGACACAAGAGACCCAGTACTTC
TRBV18,TRBJ1-6,.,few,14,CASSPNSYNSPLHF,TGTGCCAGCTCACCAAATTCCTATAATTCACCCCTCCACTTT
TRBV4-2,TRBJ2-7,.,.,13,CASSPGLHYEQYF,TGTGCCAGCAGCCCCGGGCTCCACTACGAGCAGTACTTC
TRBV5-1,TRBJ2-1,TRBD2,many,17,CASSLVNRGGYGNEQFF,TGCGCCAGCAGCCTGGTGAACCGGGGGGGCTATGGCAATGAGCAGTTCTTC
TRBV6-1,TRBJ2-5,TRBD2,many,15,CASSTLAGGRETQYF,TGTGCCAGCAGTACGCTAGCGGGGGGTCGTGAGACCCAGTACTTC
TRBV5-1,TRBJ2-5,.,many,14,CASTVPGARETQYF,TGCGCCAGCACGGTCCCGGGGGCGAGAGAGACCCAGTACTTC
TRBV12-3/TRBV12-4,TRBJ2-5,TRBD2,.,15,CASRLAGGSQETQYF,TGTGCCAGCAGGCTAGCGGGGGGGTCCCAAGAGACCCAGTACTTC
TRBV19,TRBJ2-3,.,.,17,CASSIRRAGPLLNTQYF,TGTGCCAGTAGTATAAGGCGTGCAGGGCCCCTGTTGAATACGCAGTATTTT
TRBV20-1,TRBJ1-5,.,.,16,CSARDRNRVGQQPQHF,TGCAGTGCTAGAGATCGGAACAGGGTGGGGCAACAGCCCCAGCATTTT
TRBV5-1,TRBJ2-6,.,many,15,CASSTAGPGANVLTF,TGCGCCAGCAGCACGGCAGGACCCGGGGCCAACGTCCTGACTTTC
TRBV5-1,TRBJ1-6,.,few,16,CASSLLGRTGNSPLHF,TGCGCCAGCAGCTTGTTGGGGAGGACGGGTAATTCACCCCTCCACTTT
TRBV5-1,TRBJ2-5,TRBD1,.,15,CASSFGTGHQETQYF,TGCGCCAGCAGCTTCGGGACAGGTCACCAAGAGACCCAGTACTTC
TRBV12-3/TRBV12-4,TRBJ1-5,.,.,14,CASSFSGRDQPQHF,TGTGCCAGCAGTTTCAGTGGGCGGGATCAGCCCCAGCATTTT
TRBV6-1,TRBJ2-2,.,many,14,CASITVLWTGELFF,TGTGCCAGCATAACGGTACTTTGGACCGGGGAGCTGTTTTTT
TRBV5-5,TRBJ2-3,TRBD2,many,16,CASSSTSGGGADTQYF,TGTGCCAGCAGCTCGACTAGCGGGGGTGGGGCAGATACGCAGTATTTT
TRBV7-8,TRBJ2-2,TRBD1,many,17,CASTQLPGQGLAGELFF,TGTGCCAGCACCCAATTACCCGGACAGGGGTTGGCCGGGGAGCTGTTTTTT
TRBV5-1,TRBJ2-5,.,.,15,CASSLPGSMGETQYF,TGCGCCAGCAGCTTGCCAGGGAGTATGGGGGAGACCCAGTACTTC
TRBV14,TRBJ1-2,.,.,14,CASSQGTSSYGYTF,TGTGCCAGCAGCCAAGGGACCTCTAGCTATGGCTACACCTTC
TRBV29-1,TRBJ2-7,TRBD1,many,16,CSVQTGGTYPSDEQYF,TGCAGCGTCCAGACAGGGGGAACGTATCCCAGTGACGAGCAGTACTTC
TRBV7-2,TRBJ1-3,.,few,14,CASNDRGAGNTIYF,TGTGCCAGCAACGACCGGGGGGCTGGAAACACCATATATTTT
TRBV5-1,TRBJ2-5,.,.,16,CASSLGRSGGLETQYF,TGCGCCAGCAGCTTGGGACGGTCCGGAGGGCTGGAGACCCAGTACTTC
TRBV7-9,TRBJ1-1,.,few,12,CASNDRNTEAFF,TGTGCCAGCAACGACAGGAACACTGAAGCTTTCTTT
TRBV10-2,TRBJ2-6,.,few,13,CAVDGSGANVLTF,TGCGCCGTCGATGGCTCTGGGGCCAACGTCCTGACTTTC
TRBV20-1,TRBJ2-1,.,many,11,CSANRQLEQFF,TGCAGTGCTAACCGACAGCTTGAGCAGTTCTTC
TRBV6-5,TRBJ2-5,TRBD2,few,13,CASLAGGQETQYF,TGTGCCAGCCTGGCGGGGGGACAAGAGACCCAGTACTTC
TRBV7-3,TRBJ2-1,TRBD2,many,18,CASSPLKTSGESYNEQFF,TGTGCCAGCAGCCCCCTTAAGACTAGCGGGGAATCCTACAATGAGCAGTTCTTC
TRBV7-2,TRBJ1-1,.,.,14,CASRPRMGDTEAFF,TGTGCCAGCAGACCGAGGATGGGGGACACTGAAGCTTTCTTT
TRBV18,TRBJ2-3,.,many,15,CASSPDGRITDTQYF,TGTGCCAGCTCACCGGACGGACGAATCACAGATACGCAGTATTTT
TRBV20-1,TRBJ2-5,.,many,15,CSARGLTQTQETQYF,TGCAGTGCTAGAGGGCTTACACAGACCCAAGAGACCCAGTACTTC